One sample yielded the 26 T cell receptor beta chains listed below, sequenced in a study of blood T cell repertoires in COVID-19. Clones were read by immunoSEQ multiplex PCR, and TCRdb kept only the in-frame ones, dropping some. This repertoire shows roughly 91,000 clones, about 83% found once; its top ten account for just under 2%. Sequencing was carried out using peripheral blood. The source is a man between 65 and 80 years old with active or convalescent COVID-19.

This clone was seen once. The chain links TRBV5-6 to TRBJ1-5, with D unresolved. Germline V gene data show CDR1 as SGHDT and CDR2 as YYEEEE. The CDR3 contains 15 residues. V lost 4 bases to trimming and J lost 2 bases, with 13 bases between them. The CDR3 DNA reads as TGTGCCAGCAGCCCCCGGAGGAGTGGCAATCAGCCCCAGCATTTT. This codes for CASSPRRSGNQPQHF.

The chain carries TRBV6-5 and TRBJ1-6; 7 positions agree with TRBD1. In germline, CDR1 is MNHEY, CDR2 SVGAGI. V was clipped by 6 bases and J by 9 bases; unmatched bases: 11. This CDR3 has 15 residues. The CDR3 region is CASRPPGTEGSPLHF. CDR3 coding DNA: TGTGCCAGCAGGCCCCCCGGGACAGAGGGTTCACCCCTCCACTTT.

The chain uses TRBV12-3 or TRBV12-4 and TRBJ2-2, with D tentatively TRBD1 (5 bases). Trimming removed 3 bases from V and 6 bases from J, with 8 bases in between. This CDR3 has 13 amino acids. The CDR3 loop reads CASSLQGAGELFF. The CDR3 coding sequence is TGTGCCAGCAGTTTGCAGGGCGCCGGGGAGCTGTTTTTT.

CDR3 sequence: CASSTATLGEKLFF. As DNA, the CDR3 is TGTGCCAGCTCAACAGCCACCTTGGGTGAAAAACTGTTTTTT. The gene calls are TRBV18 and TRBJ1-4; unclear D gene. CDR1 is KGHSH, CDR2 LQKENI, per germline. Trimming left V 5 bases short and J 7 bases short, with 14 bases between. The CDR3 is made up of 14 amino acids.

The chain combines TRBV4-1 with TRBJ2-3; 14 bases match TRBD2. Germline CDR1 reads MGHRA; CDR2 reads YSYEKL. V shed 3 bases and J 1 base; nucleotides not matched to a gene: 0. This CDR3 has 16 residues. The CDR3 loop is CASSQTSGGGTDTQYF. The DNA for the CDR3 is TGCGCCAGCAGCCAGACTAGCGGGGGGGGCACAGATACGCAGTATTTT.

V is TRBV7-9 and J is TRBJ1-1, with D perhaps TRBD1 (6 bases). Between the trimmed V and J ends, which lost 3 bases and 1 base, there was a span of 15 bases. The CDR3 has 16 amino acids. The germline V gene encodes CDR1 SEHNR and CDR2 FQNEAQ (reference sequence). This CDR3 reads CASSFLSGEGNTEAFF. The CDR3, as DNA: TGTGCCAGCAGCTTTTTGTCAGGGGAAGGGAACACTGAAGCTTTCTTT. The full variable domain, in which reference TRBV7-9 and TRBJ1-1 provide the parts outside the CDR3, is DTGVSQNPRHKITKRGQNVTFRCDPISEHNRLYWYRQTLGQGPEFLTYFQNEAQLEKSRLLSDRFSAERPKGSFSTLEIQRTEQGDSAMYLCASSFLSGEGNTEAFFGQGTRLTVV.

The chain is built from TRBV28 and TRBJ1-2; the D gene is possibly TRBD1 (5 bases). The CDR3 has 12 residues. Trimming stripped 6 bases from V and 8 bases from J, with 13 bases between. In germline, CDR1 is MDHEN, CDR2 SYDVKM. The CDR3 protein is CASRPQVRGYTF. In DNA, the CDR3 is TGTGCCAGCAGGCCACAGGTGAGAGGCTACACCTTC.

This clone has only one observation. CDR3 DNA: TGTGCCAGCAAAGCTGGACAGGGATTGAATTCACCCCTCCACTTT. This sequence encodes CASKAGQGLNSPLHF. The chain has TRBV6-5 and TRBJ1-6; 8 positions match TRBD1. In germline, CDR1 is MNHEY, CDR2 SVGAGI. This CDR3 has 15 amino acids. Losses at the gene ends were 7 bases for V and 7 bases for J; bases not matched to a gene: 9.

The V gene is TRBV19, the J gene TRBJ1-3, with 7 positions matching TRBD1. Germline CDR1 and CDR2: LNHDA and SQIVND (reference sequence). This CDR3 has 16 residues. The V gene end was trimmed by 0 bases and the J gene end by 4 bases; junction bases not matched to a gene: 6. The CDR3 bases are TGTGCCAGTAGTATAGATGCCGGACAGGAGGGAAACACCATATATTTT. Protein product: CASSIDAGQEGNTIYF.

The chain recombines TRBV7-2 with TRBJ1-1, with D possibly TRBD1 on 5 matching bases. This CDR3 region has 15 residues. The germline CDR1 and CDR2 sequences are SGHTA and FQGNSA. Deletions cut 1 base from V and 2 bases from J, with 11 bases between. As DNA, the CDR3 is TGTGCCAGCAGCTTAGTCGGGGGGGTCAACACTGAAGCTTTCTTT. Residues: CASSLVGGVNTEAFF.

This chain connects TRBV25-1 to TRBJ1-6, with 10 nucleotides matching TRBD1. This CDR3 spans 14 amino acids. Trimming took 6 bases from V and 8 from J; bases not matched to a gene: 4. Per germline, CDR1 MGHDK and CDR2 SYGVNS. CDR3: CASRGTGDYSPLHF. In DNA, the CDR3 is TGTGCCAGCAGGGGGACAGGGGATTATTCACCCCTCCACTTT. The full variable domain, with the rest looked up from reference TRBV25-1 and TRBJ1-6, is EADIYQTPRYLVIGTGKKITLECSQTMGHDKMYWYQQDPGMELHLIHYSYGVNSTEKGDLSSESTVSRIRTEHFPLTLESARPSHTSQYLCASRGTGDYSPLHFGNGTRLTVT.

The chain links TRBV6-9 to TRBJ1-5; TRBD1 aligns across 9 bases. Germline CDR1 reads MNHGY; CDR2 reads SVAAGI. The CDR3 runs to 17 residues. Trimming cost V 6 bases and J 3 bases; bases outside gene matches: 12. CDR3 DNA sequence: TGTGCCAGCAGATTTACCGGGACAGGGCCTATCAATCAGCCCCAGCATTTT. Translating it yields CASRFTGTGPINQPQHF.

This clone was detected a few times. J is TRBJ2-7 and V is TRBV6-1, with D perhaps matching TRBD1 (6 bases). This CDR3 region has 15 residues. V was clipped by 1 base and J by 3 bases, with 13 bases between them. Germline CDR1 is MNHNS and CDR2 is SASEGT. The CDR3 DNA sequence: TGTGCCAGCAGTGAAGGGGGGACAAAAGTCTACGAGCAGTACTTC. This translates into CASSEGGTKVYEQYF.

The rearrangement links TRBV5-1 to TRBJ2-5; TRBD1 aligns across 11 bases. V shed 3 bases and J 2 bases; nucleotides not matched to a gene: 6. Per germline, CDR1 SGHRS and CDR2 YFSETQ. This CDR3 is built from 16 residues. CDR3: CASSSGDRGTQETQYF. CDR3 in DNA: TGCGCCAGCAGCTCTGGGGACAGGGGGACTCAAGAGACCCAGTACTTC. Looking up the rest from reference TRBV5-1 and TRBJ2-5 gives the full variable domain: KAGVTQTPRYLIKTRGQQVTLSCSPISGHRSVSWYQQTPGQGLQFLFEYFSETQRNKGNFPGRFSGRQFSNSRSEMNVSTLELGDSALYLCASSSGDRGTQETQYFGPGTRLLVL.

Only a few counts were recorded for this clone. J is TRBJ2-3 and V is TRBV7-9; 9 nucleotides align to TRBD2. This CDR3 spans 16 amino acids. Trimming removed 5 bases from V and 6 bases from J; junction bases left unmatched: 12. The germline gives CDR1 SEHNR, CDR2 FQNEAQ (reference sequence). CDR3 protein: CASSPPRGGLGDTQYF. The CDR3 nucleotides are TGTGCCAGCAGCCCCCCGCGGGGGGGCCTTGGTGATACGCAGTATTTT.

The chain links TRBV3-1 (or the pseudogene TRBV3-2) to TRBJ2-5; the match to TRBD2 covers 8 bases. Germline CDR1 reads LGHDT; CDR2 reads YNNKEL (reference sequence). V dropped 0 bases and J dropped 1; count of bases not matched to a gene: 4. This CDR3 is 16 amino acids long. In DNA form, the CDR3 reads TGTGCCAGCAGCCAAGATCGGGGGGGGATCCAAGAGACCCAGTACTTC. This codes for CASSQDRGGIQETQYF.

The CDR3 protein is CATSRVAKGLASGNTIYF. In DNA form, the CDR3 reads TGTGCCACCAGCAGAGTAGCGAAGGGCCTCGCCTCTGGAAACACCATATATTTT. The rearrangement links TRBV15 to TRBJ1-3; D is unclear. The CDR3 has 18 amino acids. The germline V and J ends were trimmed by 1 base and 0 bases, with 16 bases remaining between them. Germline V gene sequence: CDR1 LNHNV, CDR2 YYDKDF (reference sequence). Full variable domain (remainder filled in from reference TRBV15 and TRBJ1-3): DAMVIQNPRYQVTQFGKPVTLSCSQTLNHNVMYWYQQKSSQAPKLLFHYYDKDFNNEADTPDNFQSRRPNTSFCFLDIRSPGLGDTAMYLCATSRVAKGLASGNTIYFGEGSWLTVV.

The chain recombines TRBV7-8 with TRBJ2-1; 10 bases line up with TRBD2. This CDR3 comprises 19 residues. CDR1 is SGHVS, CDR2 FQNEAQ, per germline. V trimming: 5 bases; J trimming: 1 base; junction bases outside the gene matches: 14. DNA of the CDR3: TGTGCCAGCAGCCCCGCGGTTGCTAGCGGGAGCCTTTCCTACAATGAGCAGTTCTTC. As protein: CASSPAVASGSLSYNEQFF.

The chain combines TRBV2 with TRBJ1-5, with no clear D. The length of the CDR3 is 15 residues. Trimming took off 3 bases at V and 2 bases at J, with 11 bases between the two ends. Germline V gene sequence: CDR1 SNHLY, CDR2 FYNNEI. CDR3 protein: CASSDATPRNQPQHF. The CDR3 nucleotides read TGTGCCAGCAGTGATGCGACACCCCGCAATCAGCCCCAGCATTTT.

V gene TRBV6-5 combines with J gene TRBJ1-4, with unresolved D. The CDR3 is made up of 12 amino acids. Germline assignment: CDR1 MNHEY and CDR2 SVGAGI. The V end was cut by 8 bases, the J end by 11 bases, with 15 bases between. The DNA of the CDR3 is TGTGCCAGCCGTCAGAGTGAGGAGAAACTGTTTTTT. As protein: CASRQSEEKLFF.

The chain has TRBV12-5 and TRBJ2-1; 8 bases agree with TRBD2. J was trimmed by 11 bases and V by 1 base; bases with no gene match: 1. The CDR3 length is 12 residues. The germline V gene encodes CDR1 LGHNT and CDR2 FRNRAP. The CDR3 DNA reads as TGTGCTAGTGGTTTGGGACTAGCGCAGCAGTTCTTC. Its protein is CASGLGLAQQFF.

The V call is TRBV7-8, the J call TRBJ1-6; D uncertain. The CDR3 is 18 residues long. The germline V gene encodes CDR1 SGHVS and CDR2 FQNEAQ. V lost 2 bases and J 0 bases, leaving 14 bases between the germline ends. The CDR3 DNA reads as TGTGCCAGCAGCTTATTACCCAAAACCAGCTCCTATAATTCACCCCTCCACTTT. Amino acid sequence: CASSLLPKTSSYNSPLHF.

The chain is built from TRBV3-1 (or the pseudogene TRBV3-2) and TRBJ2-1, with TRBD2 matching over 10 bases. The V gene end was trimmed by 7 bases and the J gene end by 6 bases; junction bases not matched to a gene: 3. The germline CDR1 and CDR2 sequences are LGHDT and YNNKEL (reference sequence). This CDR3 region has 13 residues. The CDR3 spells CASKRTSGNEQFF. In DNA, the CDR3 is TGTGCCAGCAAAAGGACTAGCGGCAATGAGCAGTTCTTC.

The chain joins TRBV9 to TRBJ1-2; D uncertain. Germline CDR1 and CDR2: SGDLS and YYNGEE. The CDR3 covers 13 residues. The V end was cut by 0 bases, the J end by 8 bases, with 11 bases between. In nucleotides, the CDR3 is TGTGCCAGCAGCGTAGACGGCCTGAGGGGCTACACCTTC. Translated: CASSVDGLRGYTF.

The chain carries TRBV18 and TRBJ1-5; 8 positions match TRBD1. CDR3 size: 13 residues. Trimming at V came to 3 bases and at J to 5 bases, leaving 0 bases not matched to a gene. Germline V gene data show CDR1 as KGHSH and CDR2 as LQKENI. CDR3 sequence reads: CASSPTGDQPQHF. The CDR3 nucleotides are TGTGCCAGCTCACCGACAGGGGATCAGCCCCAGCATTTT.

The chain is built from TRBV6-1 and TRBJ1-2; TRBD1 agrees at 7 bases. This CDR3 is built from 15 residues. The V and J ends lost 3 bases and 0 bases, in that order; junction bases with no gene match: 4. Germline CDR1 is MNHNS and CDR2 is SASEGT. The CDR3 reads CASSDGQDTNYGYTF. CDR3 sequence (DNA): TGTGCCAGCAGTGATGGACAGGATACTAACTATGGCTACACCTTC.